The rows below give T cell receptor beta chains drawn from one sample of a study of identifying expanded T cells in peripheral blood. Data came from immunoSEQ multiplex PCR; TCRdb stores just in-frame clones and leaves some out. This table holds about 97,000 clones, roughly nine tenths found once. Sequencing was done on a sample of blood. The receptor set was obtained from a person aged 18 to 75 in good health. CDR3s include the opening cysteine and the closing phenylalanine or tryptophan. A D gene is named only where the DNA matches it firmly. Rows give clone size only sometimes, using once, few, many, or a class for an expanded clone.

d_call: TRBD1; v_call: TRBV6-1; clone_size: .; j_call: TRBJ2-5; cdr3_aa: CASSLGQGARETQYF; cdr3_nt: TGTGCCAGCAGCCTGGGACAGGGGGCACGAGAGACCCAGTACTTC
d_call: .; v_call: TRBV29-1; clone_size: .; j_call: TRBJ2-2; cdr3_aa: CSVASYYTGELFF; cdr3_nt: TGCAGCGTTGCTAGCTACTACACCGGGGAGCTGTTTTTT
d_call: .; v_call: TRBV5-1; clone_size: .; j_call: TRBJ2-7; cdr3_aa: CASSPVTGLIYEQYF; cdr3_nt: TGCGCCAGCAGCCCGGTTACCGGGTTGATCTACGAGCAGTACTTC
d_call: TRBD1; v_call: TRBV5-5; clone_size: .; j_call: TRBJ1-2; cdr3_aa: CASSPEGTGALYGYTF; cdr3_nt: TGTGCCAGCAGCCCGGAAGGGACAGGGGCTCTCTATGGCTACACCTTC
d_call: .; v_call: TRBV6-5; clone_size: .; j_call: TRBJ1-4; cdr3_aa: CASRRDSNEKLFF; cdr3_nt: TGTGCCAGCAGGCGCGACTCCAATGAAAAACTGTTTTTT
d_call: .; v_call: TRBV12-5; clone_size: .; j_call: TRBJ1-3; cdr3_aa: CASGPGESSGNTIYF; cdr3_nt: TGTGCTAGTGGTCCGGGAGAGAGCTCTGGAAACACCATATATTTT
d_call: TRBD1; v_call: TRBV27; clone_size: few; j_call: TRBJ1-6; cdr3_aa: CASSSEGARNSPLHF; cdr3_nt: TGTGCCAGCAGTTCAGAGGGGGCGCGTAATTCACCCCTCCACTTT
d_call: .; v_call: TRBV7-9; clone_size: .; j_call: TRBJ2-3; cdr3_aa: CASSLDTGSWTDTQYF; cdr3_nt: TGTGCCAGCAGCTTAGATACAGGTTCCTGGACAGATACGCAGTATTTT
d_call: .; v_call: TRBV28; clone_size: .; j_call: TRBJ1-1; cdr3_aa: CASSLVRTEAFF; cdr3_nt: TGTGCCAGCAGTTTAGTAAGGACTGAAGCTTTCTTT
d_call: TRBD2; v_call: TRBV2; clone_size: few; j_call: TRBJ2-3; cdr3_aa: CASSPLAGGYDTQYF; cdr3_nt: TGTGCCAGCAGTCCACTAGCGGGGGGTTACGATACGCAGTATTTT
d_call: .; v_call: TRBV27; clone_size: .; j_call: TRBJ2-7; cdr3_aa: CASSLSGYEQYF; cdr3_nt: TGTGCCAGCAGTTTGTCAGGCTACGAGCAGTACTTC
d_call: .; v_call: TRBV7-2; clone_size: .; j_call: TRBJ2-4; cdr3_aa: CASSLGAGLNIQYF; cdr3_nt: TGTGCCAGCAGCTTAGGGGCAGGGTTAAACATTCAGTACTTC
d_call: TRBD1; v_call: TRBV6-1; clone_size: .; j_call: TRBJ1-2; cdr3_aa: CASRGQILYGYTF; cdr3_nt: TGTGCCAGCAGGGGACAGATCCTCTATGGCTACACCTTC
d_call: .; v_call: TRBV4-1; clone_size: .; j_call: TRBJ2-7; cdr3_aa: CASSQEAGRNYEQYF; cdr3_nt: TGCGCCAGCAGCCAAGAGGCAGGGAGGAATTACGAGCAGTACTTC
d_call: .; v_call: TRBV7-9; clone_size: .; j_call: TRBJ1-4; cdr3_aa: CASSLTQQGRTNEKLFF; cdr3_nt: TGTGCCAGCAGCTTGACCCAACAGGGAAGAACTAATGAAAAACTGTTTTTT
d_call: .; v_call: TRBV6-5; clone_size: .; j_call: TRBJ2-3; cdr3_aa: CASSYEGGSTDTQYF; cdr3_nt: TGTGCCAGCAGTTACGAGGGCGGAAGCACAGATACGCAGTATTTT
d_call: .; v_call: TRBV13; clone_size: .; j_call: TRBJ2-5; cdr3_aa: CASSFSQAPSQETQYF; cdr3_nt: TGTGCCAGCAGTTTTTCCCAGGCTCCATCACAAGAGACCCAGTACTTC
d_call: .; v_call: TRBV4-1; clone_size: .; j_call: TRBJ1-5; cdr3_aa: CASSPQLTSNQPQHF; cdr3_nt: TGCGCCAGCAGCCCGCAGCTGACTAGCAATCAGCCCCAGCATTTT
d_call: .; v_call: TRBV6-4; clone_size: .; j_call: TRBJ2-7; cdr3_aa: CASSNRDVAYEQYF; cdr3_nt: TGTGCCAGCAGTAACCGGGACGTGGCCTACGAGCAGTACTTC
d_call: TRBD2; v_call: TRBV30; clone_size: .; j_call: TRBJ2-1; cdr3_aa: CAWSFLAGLNEQFF; cdr3_nt: TGTGCCTGGAGTTTCTTAGCGGGGCTCAATGAGCAGTTCTTC
d_call: .; v_call: TRBV7-8; clone_size: .; j_call: TRBJ2-1; cdr3_aa: CASSLVGLSSYNEQFF; cdr3_nt: TGTGCCAGCAGCTTAGTAGGCCTGAGCTCCTACAATGAGCAGTTCTTC
d_call: TRBD2; v_call: TRBV13; clone_size: .; j_call: TRBJ2-5; cdr3_aa: CASSLAWRGGQETQYF; cdr3_nt: TGTGCCAGCAGCTTAGCCTGGCGGGGGGGCCAGGAGACCCAGTACTTC
d_call: TRBD1; v_call: TRBV6-5; clone_size: .; j_call: TRBJ2-7; cdr3_aa: CASSYLPGQNYEQYF; cdr3_nt: TGTGCCAGCAGTTACCTACCGGGACAGAACTACGAGCAGTACTTC
d_call: TRBD1; v_call: TRBV11-2; clone_size: .; j_call: TRBJ1-4; cdr3_aa: CASSSGQPYNEKLFF; cdr3_nt: TGTGCCAGCAGCTCGGGACAGCCGTATAATGAAAAACTGTTTTTT
d_call: .; v_call: TRBV5-8; clone_size: .; j_call: TRBJ2-7; cdr3_aa: CASSPDYYEQYF; cdr3_nt: TGTGCCAGCAGCCCTGACTACTACGAGCAGTACTTC
d_call: TRBD1; v_call: TRBV5-6; clone_size: .; j_call: TRBJ1-2; cdr3_aa: CASSLAPETGFYGYTF; cdr3_nt: TGTGCCAGCAGCTTGGCTCCCGAGACAGGGTTTTATGGCTACACCTTC
d_call: .; v_call: TRBV19; clone_size: .; j_call: TRBJ2-3; cdr3_aa: CASSGAGASTDTQYF; cdr3_nt: TGTGCCAGTAGTGGGGCGGGTGCTAGCACAGATACGCAGTATTTT
d_call: .; v_call: TRBV5-6; clone_size: .; j_call: TRBJ2-7; cdr3_aa: CASSSGPLEQYF; cdr3_nt: TGTGCCAGCAGCTCGGGACCCTTGGAGCAGTACTTC
d_call: .; v_call: TRBV6-5; clone_size: .; j_call: TRBJ1-2; cdr3_aa: CASNPGTTYGYTF; cdr3_nt: TGTGCCAGCAATCCCGGGACAACCTATGGCTACACCTTC
d_call: TRBD2; v_call: TRBV5-1; clone_size: .; j_call: TRBJ2-3; cdr3_aa: CASSPRGSGVGDTQYF; cdr3_nt: TGCGCCAGCAGCCCACGAGGTAGCGGGGTAGGGGATACGCAGTATTTT
d_call: .; v_call: TRBV11-1; clone_size: .; j_call: TRBJ1-4; cdr3_aa: CASGTVGQGHEKLFF; cdr3_nt: TGTGCCAGCGGCACGGTGGGACAAGGACATGAAAAACTGTTTTTT
d_call: TRBD1; v_call: TRBV11-2; clone_size: .; j_call: TRBJ1-6; cdr3_aa: CASSLTGGNSPLHF; cdr3_nt: TGTGCCAGCAGCTTGACAGGGGGGAATTCACCCCTCCACTTT
d_call: TRBD1; v_call: TRBV19; clone_size: .; j_call: TRBJ2-7; cdr3_aa: CASSVAHRGHGEQYF; cdr3_nt: TGTGCCAGTAGTGTCGCTCACAGGGGGCATGGCGAGCAGTACTTC
d_call: .; v_call: TRBV29-1; clone_size: .; j_call: TRBJ2-7; cdr3_aa: CSVGLSPYEQYF; cdr3_nt: TGCAGCGTGGGACTCTCGCCCTACGAGCAGTACTTC
d_call: .; v_call: TRBV7-2; clone_size: .; j_call: TRBJ2-4; cdr3_aa: CASTSPGGIQYF; cdr3_nt: TGTGCCAGCACCTCCCCCGGAGGAATTCAGTACTTC
d_call: .; v_call: TRBV7-9; clone_size: .; j_call: TRBJ2-7; cdr3_aa: CASSADGVRGYEQYF; cdr3_nt: TGTGCCAGCAGCGCGGACGGGGTACGGGGCTACGAGCAGTACTTC
d_call: TRBD1; v_call: TRBV5-4; clone_size: .; j_call: TRBJ2-7; cdr3_aa: CASSFARQGSYEQYF; cdr3_nt: TGTGCCAGCAGCTTTGCCAGACAGGGATCCTACGAGCAGTACTTC
d_call: .; v_call: TRBV9; clone_size: .; j_call: TRBJ2-6; cdr3_aa: CASSPRQGSGANVLTF; cdr3_nt: TGTGCCAGCAGCCCCCGGCAGGGCTCTGGGGCCAACGTCCTGACTTTC
d_call: TRBD2; v_call: TRBV6-5; clone_size: .; j_call: TRBJ2-1; cdr3_aa: CASSSGGAGYNEQFF; cdr3_nt: TGTGCCAGCAGTTCCGGGGGGGCGGGTTACAATGAGCAGTTCTTC
d_call: .; v_call: TRBV7-9; clone_size: once; j_call: TRBJ1-4; cdr3_aa: CASSSTGTNEKLFF; cdr3_nt: TGTGCCAGCAGCTCGACCGGGACTAATGAAAAACTGTTTTTT
d_call: .; v_call: TRBV6-5; clone_size: .; j_call: TRBJ1-2; cdr3_aa: CASSYYNAGGNGYTF; cdr3_nt: TGTGCCAGCAGTTACTACAATGCGGGGGGAAATGGCTACACCTTC
d_call: TRBD1; v_call: TRBV7-9; clone_size: .; j_call: TRBJ2-5; cdr3_aa: CAIPRNRQGLGETQYF; cdr3_nt: TGTGCCATCCCCAGGAACCGACAGGGCCTCGGGGAGACCCAGTACTTC
d_call: .; v_call: TRBV19; clone_size: once; j_call: TRBJ2-2; cdr3_aa: CASSYQTGELFF; cdr3_nt: TGTGCCAGTAGTTACCAAACCGGGGAGCTGTTTTTT
d_call: .; v_call: TRBV9; clone_size: .; j_call: TRBJ1-1; cdr3_aa: CASRRGDLNTEAFF; cdr3_nt: TGTGCCAGCAGGAGGGGGGACCTGAACACTGAAGCTTTCTTT
d_call: .; v_call: TRBV6-5; clone_size: .; j_call: TRBJ1-1; cdr3_aa: CASSLTENTEAFF; cdr3_nt: TGTGCCAGCAGTTTGACAGAAAACACTGAAGCTTTCTTT
d_call: TRBD1; v_call: TRBV5-1; clone_size: .; j_call: TRBJ2-2; cdr3_aa: CASSFPSTGGFPGELFF; cdr3_nt: TGCGCCAGCAGCTTCCCCTCGACAGGGGGCTTTCCTGGGGAGCTGTTTTTT
d_call: .; v_call: TRBV6-1; clone_size: .; j_call: TRBJ1-1; cdr3_aa: CASSEVAAIVGNTEAFF; cdr3_nt: TGTGCCAGCAGTGAAGTTGCAGCTATAGTAGGGAACACTGAAGCTTTCTTT
d_call: .; v_call: TRBV7-6; clone_size: once; j_call: TRBJ2-5; cdr3_aa: CASSLQGETQYF; cdr3_nt: TGTGCCAGCAGCTTACAGGGAGAGACCCAGTACTTC
d_call: .; v_call: TRBV18; clone_size: .; j_call: TRBJ1-1; cdr3_aa: CASVNSGAEAFF; cdr3_nt: TGTGCCAGCGTTAACTCGGGGGCTGAAGCTTTCTTT
d_call: .; v_call: TRBV2; clone_size: .; j_call: TRBJ1-1; cdr3_aa: CASSASPNTEAFF; cdr3_nt: TGTGCCAGCAGTGCCAGTCCGAACACTGAAGCTTTCTTT
d_call: TRBD1; v_call: TRBV5-6; clone_size: .; j_call: TRBJ2-1; cdr3_aa: CASSWGQILTRYNEQFF; cdr3_nt: TGTGCCAGCAGTTGGGGACAGATCCTTACGCGGTACAATGAGCAGTTCTTC
d_call: TRBD2; v_call: TRBV5-1; clone_size: .; j_call: TRBJ2-5; cdr3_aa: CASSLGSGGASETQYF; cdr3_nt: TGCGCCAGCAGCTTGGGTAGCGGGGGGGCGAGTGAGACCCAGTACTTC
d_call: .; v_call: TRBV18; clone_size: .; j_call: TRBJ1-4; cdr3_aa: CASSPVALINEKLFF; cdr3_nt: TGTGCCAGCTCACCAGTGGCCCTCATTAATGAAAAACTGTTTTTT
d_call: .; v_call: TRBV2; clone_size: .; j_call: TRBJ1-2; cdr3_aa: CASSPRGTYGYTF; cdr3_nt: TGTGCCAGCAGTCCCAGGGGAACCTATGGCTACACCTTC
d_call: .; v_call: TRBV2; clone_size: .; j_call: TRBJ1-2; cdr3_aa: CASSRVATVNYGYTF; cdr3_nt: TGTGCCAGCAGCCGAGTCGCGACAGTTAACTATGGCTACACCTTC
d_call: .; v_call: TRBV6-7; clone_size: .; j_call: TRBJ2-2; cdr3_aa: CARPTPGELFF; cdr3_nt: TGTGCCAGACCCACCCCCGGGGAGCTGTTTTTT
d_call: TRBD2; v_call: TRBV29-1; clone_size: .; j_call: TRBJ2-2; cdr3_aa: CSVGGGVGTGELFF; cdr3_nt: TGCAGCGTTGGCGGGGGAGTAGGCACCGGGGAGCTGTTTTTT